This T cell receptor (beta chain) is from a study of blood T cell repertoires in COVID-19. The CDR3 covers 15 residues. Germline V lookup: CDR1 SGHVS, CDR2 FQNEAQ. Trimming pared 0 bases from V and 4 bases from J, leaving 12 bases between. Original methodology: The assay estimated nucleated cells by amplifying reference gene primers. Measured with immunoSEQ multiplex PCR; TCRdb has only the in-frame clones, and not every one. D and trimming were read from the DNA, whereas the V and J calls and clone size are those reported in that table. The table lists roughly 180,000 clones, around 80% of them singletons, with less than 4% in the top ten. Enrolled through a virtual design, the participants were between about 18 and 100 years of age and came from 24 US areas.

The chain links TRBV7-8 to TRBJ1-1, with a weak D call TRBD1 (5 bases). This sequence originates from a woman aged 50 to 60 in a cohort exposed to, infected with or recovered from COVID-19 (not recorded which). Material: PBMCs or T cells enriched from blood (not recorded which). The CDR3 region is CASSLAWGEGTEAFF. The CDR3 DNA is TGTGCCAGCAGCTTAGCATGGGGGGAGGGCACTGAAGCTTTCTTT.